A single sample gave rise to the 23 T cell receptor beta chains below, sequenced in a study of T cell repertoires in cytomegalovirus infection. TCRdb recomputed calls from the reads with MiXCR, one row per CDR3 protein. The profile shows about 890,000 distinct CDR3 sequences, 30% to 40% of them singletons. These TCRs' antigens remain unknown. Material: cultured CD8+ T cells from PBMCs, obtained from culture after CMV antigen stimulation. The receptors were gathered from a human donor in good health (CMV status not recorded). Some clones in this sample may be carry-over from other donors' samples.

This clonotype has more than one count but fewer than ten. The genes are TRBV6-2 or TRBV6-3 and TRBJ2-2; 11 positions agree with TRBD2. The CDR3 is 14 amino acids. The V gene end was trimmed by 10 bases and the J gene end by 2 bases; junction bases not matched to a gene: 3. Germline loops: CDR1 MNHEY, CDR2 SVGEGT. Here the CDR3 reads CATRLAGNTGELFF. DNA for the CDR3: TGTGCCACCAGACTAGCGGGAAACACCGGGGAGCTGTTTTTT.

This clonotype was counted many times. This chain joins TRBV7-9 and TRBJ2-3; the D is unclear. Deletions cut 4 bases from V and 2 bases from J, with 13 bases between. This CDR3 has 15 amino acids. Germline values: CDR1 SEHNR, CDR2 FQNEAQ (reference sequence). CDR3 in amino acids: CASSSSVSTTDTQYF. The CDR3 nucleotides read TGTGCCAGCAGCTCGTCGGTCAGTACCACAGATACGCAGTATTTT.

Points on this clonotype: This sequence may be a read error, since a much larger clone differs from it by one base. V usage is TRBV7-6 and J usage is TRBJ2-5; 10 nucleotides match TRBD2. This CDR3 comprises 16 residues. Looked up from germline, CDR1 is SGHVS and CDR2 is FNYEAQ. CDR3 bases: TGTGTCAGCAGCCGCCCCTCTAGCGGGGGACAAGAGACCCAGTACTTC. Translation gives CVSSRPSSGGQETQYF.

The V call is TRBV20-1, the J call TRBJ2-3; D is ambiguous. Germline V gene data show CDR1 as DFQATT and CDR2 as SNEGSKA (reference sequence). The CDR3 loop spans 16 amino acids. Between the trimmed V and J ends, which lost 0 bases and 5 bases, there was a span of 18 bases. The CDR3 reads CSAREGWQNLGDTQYF. The DNA for the CDR3 is TGCAGTGCTAGAGAGGGTTGGCAGAACCTCGGAGATACGCAGTATTTT.

The CDR3 reads CSGTRESYNEQFF. The CDR3 bases are TGCAGCGGGACGAGGGAGAGCTACAATGAGCAGTTCTTC. The V call is TRBV29-1, the J call TRBJ2-1; D might be TRBD2 (5 bases). From germline, CDR1 is SQVTM and CDR2 ANQGSEA. The CDR3 loop spans 13 amino acids. Trimming shortened V by 7 bases and J by 3 bases, and 13 bases separated the two germline ends.

This rearrangement joins TRBV23-1 to TRBJ1-5, with D uncertain. TRBV23-1 counts as an open reading frame of uncertain function. CDR3 size: 16 residues. V lost 0 bases and J lost 5, with 14 bases in between. CDR3 sequence: CASSQSRPSTDQPQHF. The CDR3 coding sequence is TGCGCCAGCAGTCAATCACGGCCAAGTACCGATCAGCCCCAGCATTTT.

The chain couples TRBV5-6 to TRBJ2-1, with D possibly TRBD2 on 6 matching bases. V lost 1 base and J 5 bases, leaving 10 bases between the germline ends. From germline, CDR1 is SGHDT and CDR2 YYEEEE. The CDR3 runs to 14 residues. The CDR3 DNA is TGTGCCAGCAGCTTGTGGCGGGGAAACAATGAGCAGTTCTTC. Translated: CASSLWRGNNEQFF. Full variable domain (rest looked up from reference TRBV5-6 and TRBJ2-1): DAGVTQSPTHLIKTRGQQVTLRCSPKSGHDTVSWYQQALGQGPQFIFQYYEEEERQRGNFPDRFSGHQFPNYSSELNVNALLLGDSALYLCASSLWRGNNEQFFGPGTRLTVL.

V and J are TRBV2 and TRBJ2-5; TRBD2 agrees at 9 bases. V gave up 8 bases and J gave up 2 bases; unmatched junction bases: 9. The CDR3 contains 15 residues. CDR1 is SNHLY, CDR2 FYNNEI, per germline. CDR3 loop: CASGGASGDQETQYF. In DNA form, the CDR3 reads TGTGCCAGCGGGGGGGCTAGCGGGGATCAAGAGACCCAGTACTTC.

This clonotype was observed a single time. The V gene is TRBV5-8, the J gene TRBJ2-1, with a tentative D call TRBD2 (5 bases). The CDR3 contains 15 residues. Trimming shortened V by 3 bases and J by 1 base, and 11 bases separated the two germline ends. Germline CDR1 reads SGHTS; CDR2 reads YDEGEE. CDR3 DNA sequence: TGTGCCAGCAGCTCGTCTAGCCAATCCTACAATGAGCAGTTCTTC. Translated, it gives CASSSSSQSYNEQFF.

This clonotype was picked up a small number of times. The chain uses TRBV4-1 and TRBJ2-1; D gene ambiguous. The CDR3 spans 15 residues. The V gene's germline CDR1 is MGHRA and CDR2 YSYEKL. V gave up 0 bases and J gave up 6 bases, with 12 bases separating them. CDR3 DNA: TGCGCCAGCAGCCAAGATCTATCCGGTACCAATGAGCAGTTCTTC. Translated: CASSQDLSGTNEQFF.

The chain joins TRBV4-3 to TRBJ1-4; the D gene is possibly TRBD1 (6 bases). Germline V gene sequence: CDR1 LGHNA, CDR2 YSLEER. The CDR3 covers 18 residues. The V and J ends lost 0 bases and 1 base respectively, with 15 bases between them. In DNA, the CDR3 is TGCGCCAGCAGCCAAGATTCGGGGGCGGGATTAACTAATGAAAAACTGTTTTTT. Translated, it gives CASSQDSGAGLTNEKLFF.

This chain connects TRBV24-1 to TRBJ2-7; unclear D gene. Germline lookup yields CDR1 KGHDR and CDR2 SFDVKD. CDR3 length: 15 residues. V was clipped by 7 bases and J by 0 bases, with 15 bases between them. CDR3 in amino acids: CATRVRRRSSYEQYV. Here the CDR3 DNA reads TGTGCCACCAGGGTAAGGAGACGGAGCTCCTACGAGCAGTACGTC.

This clonotype was counted only a few times. The genes are TRBV6-2 or TRBV6-3 and TRBJ1-1; a possible D gene is TRBD1 (6 bases). This CDR3 spans 11 amino acids. V was clipped by 5 bases and J by 13 bases, with 14 bases between them. The germline V gene encodes CDR1 MNHEY and CDR2 SVGEGT. The CDR3 is CASSPGTSLFF. The CDR3 bases are TGTGCCAGCAGTCCCGGGACAAGCCTTTTCTTT.

The sample holds a few counts of this clonotype. The genes are TRBV6-5 and TRBJ2-5; TRBD1 matches 7 bases. The CDR3 sequence is 14 residues long. The V segment lost 4 bases and the J segment 1 base; nucleotides outside the gene matches: 3. The germline CDR1 and CDR2 sequences are MNHEY and SVGAGI. The CDR3 is CASSLGTAQETQYF. The CDR3 nucleotides read TGTGCCAGCAGTTTGGGGACAGCCCAAGAGACCCAGTACTTC.

V and J are TRBV10-2 and TRBJ2-1; tentatively, D is TRBD2 (6 bases). Trimming removed 4 bases at V and 3 bases at J, with 22 bases between. The germline V gene encodes CDR1 WSHSY and CDR2 SAAADI. The length of the CDR3 is 18 residues. DNA of the CDR3: TGCGCCAGCAGTGGGTACGTGGGTAGCGGTACCTACTACAATGAGCAGTTCTTC. Protein sequence: CASSGYVGSGTYYNEQFF.

The J gene is TRBJ2-5, the V gene TRBV6-5, with 8 positions matching TRBD1. The CDR3 consists of 17 residues. Germline V gene lookup returns CDR1 MNHEY and CDR2 SVGAGI. Unmatched junction bases numbered 13, after V lost 2 bases and J lost 5 bases. The chain's CDR3 is CASSYPATGGEYETQYF. The CDR3 DNA sequence: TGTGCCAGCAGTTACCCGGCTACAGGGGGAGAGTACGAGACCCAGTACTTC.

This chain connects TRBV6-1 to TRBJ1-6; D is unresolved. The ends were cut back, 4 bases at V and 6 bases at J, with 13 bases in the middle. CDR1 is MNHNS, CDR2 SASEGT, per germline. This CDR3 region has 15 residues. The CDR3 sequence is CASSGTRGVNSPLHF. CDR3 nucleotides: TGTGCCAGCAGTGGCACACGCGGGGTTAATTCACCCCTCCACTTT.

This clonotype has at least ten counts. The V and J genes are TRBV7-6 and TRBJ1-2, with D perhaps matching TRBD1 (5 bases). V was cut by 0 bases and J by 7 bases, with 24 bases left in between. CDR3 length: 18 residues. In germline, CDR1 is SGHVS, CDR2 FNYEAQ. The CDR3 reads CASSLAGGSGEYDGGYTF. CDR3 DNA: TGTGCCAGCAGCTTAGCGGGCGGTTCGGGGGAATACGACGGTGGCTACACCTTC.

The sample holds a few counts of this clonotype. This chain uses TRBV12-3 or TRBV12-4 with TRBJ2-5, with a possible D match to TRBD1 (5 bases). This CDR3 comprises 15 residues. V lost 4 bases and J 0 bases, leaving 12 bases between the germline ends. The CDR3 DNA is TGTGCCAGCAGTTGGGGCGGTATCAACCAAGAGACCCAGTACTTC. It codes for CASSWGGINQETQYF.

The chain employs TRBV9 and TRBJ2-7; D is perhaps TRBD2 (5 bases). CDR1 SGDLS and CDR2 YYNGEE come from the germline V gene. CDR3 length: 14 residues. Trimming took 0 bases from V and 3 from J, leaving 10 bases between them. CDR3 protein: CASSVGGADYEQYF. The CDR3 DNA is TGTGCCAGCAGCGTAGGGGGAGCTGACTACGAGCAGTACTTC.

Details on this clonotype: A much bigger clone sits one base away, suggesting this may be a read error. Here the CDR3 reads CTSSQDGQGNTDTQYF. CDR3 sequence (DNA): TGCACCAGCAGCCAAGATGGGCAGGGAAACACAGATACGCAGTATTTT. This chain uses TRBV4-3 with TRBJ2-3; TRBD1 is a possible D gene (5 bases). The CDR3 consists of 16 residues. Germline CDR1 and CDR2: LGHNA and YSLEER.

This clonotype was observed a few times. This chain uses TRBV14 with TRBJ2-1; 10 positions match TRBD1. V lost 2 bases, J lost 2 bases, and 3 bases stayed unmatched. Germline V lookup: CDR1 SGHDN, CDR2 FVKESK. This CDR3 region has 16 residues. The CDR3 protein is CASSQPGTGAYNEQFF. The CDR3 DNA reads TGTGCCAGCAGCCAACCCGGGACAGGGGCCTACAATGAGCAGTTCTTC.

This clonotype was seen at least ten times. The gene calls are TRBV7-2 and TRBJ2-2; D gene unclear. Germline V CDR1 and CDR2: SGHTA, FQGNSA. CDR3 length: 15 amino acids. V gave up 5 bases and J gave up 1 base, with 11 bases separating them. The CDR3 DNA is TGTGCCAGCAGCCCCCGGACGCTGAACACCGGGGAGCTGTTTTTT. Its protein product is CASSPRTLNTGELFF.